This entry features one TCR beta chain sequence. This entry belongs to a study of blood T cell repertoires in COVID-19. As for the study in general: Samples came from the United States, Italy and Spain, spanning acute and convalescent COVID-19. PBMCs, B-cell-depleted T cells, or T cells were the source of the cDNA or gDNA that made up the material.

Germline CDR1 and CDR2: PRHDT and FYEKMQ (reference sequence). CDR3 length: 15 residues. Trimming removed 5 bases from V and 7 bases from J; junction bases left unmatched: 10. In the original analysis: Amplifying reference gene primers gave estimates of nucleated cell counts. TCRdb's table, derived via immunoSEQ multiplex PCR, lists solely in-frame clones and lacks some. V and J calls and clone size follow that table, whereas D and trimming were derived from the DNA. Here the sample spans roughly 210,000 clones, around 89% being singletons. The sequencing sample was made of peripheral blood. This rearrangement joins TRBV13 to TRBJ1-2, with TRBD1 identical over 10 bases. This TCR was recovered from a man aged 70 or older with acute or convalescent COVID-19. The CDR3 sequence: CASSTQTGGRGGYTF. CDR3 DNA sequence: TGTGCCAGCAGCACCCAGACAGGGGGCAGAGGTGGCTACACCTTC.